This T cell receptor beta chain is drawn from a study of tumor and adjacent non-tumor tissue in lung cancer. Turning to the study itself: Samples averaged roughly 4.2 million productive TCRbeta reads each.

This sample's RNA came from whole unsorted tissue. The normal lung tissue was taken more than 3 cm from the tumor edge. TCRbeta libraries were built with three rounds of nested PCR, modified from ARM-PCR. TCRdb reprocessed the multiplex PCR reads via MiXCR and lists one record per CDR3 protein. The sample lists approximately 100,000 distinct CDR3 sequences; around three fifths were seen once. As to this clonotype: No antigen is known for it.

The V and J ends lost 0 bases and 2 bases respectively, with 11 bases between them. The V gene's germline CDR1 is MGHRA and CDR2 YSYEKL. The length of the CDR3 is 15 residues. Overall study findings and caveats: Higher tumor TCR diversity was associated with shorter survival.

This clonotype was obtained from a man aged 25 to 45 with non-small cell lung cancer. The chain has TRBV4-1 and TRBJ2-7; a possible D gene is TRBD1 (5 bases). Sequenced: distant non-tumor lung tissue. CDR3 nucleotides: TGCGCCAGCAGCCAAGAACCCCCAGGGCCCTACGAGCAGTACTTC. This gives the protein CASSQEPPGPYEQYF.